Listed below are T cell receptor beta chains from one sample, sequenced in a study of glioma-infiltrating T cells. Using its own MiXCR run on the multiplex PCR reads, TCRdb lists one record per CDR3 protein. This table holds 100,000 to 150,000 distinct CDR3 sequences, around 25% found once. The sequenced material came from glioma tissue, nonneoplastic brain tissue, or PBMCs (not recorded which). The receptors come from a human donor with low-grade glioma or glioblastoma, undergoing nonglioma brain surgery, or in good health (not recorded which). Both conserved end residues are part of each CDR3. The D gene is left open where the match is weak. Expanded clones get a size class; other rows say once, few or many, or leave the size out.

j_gene,len,d_gene,v_gene,abundance,CDR3aa,CDR3nt
TRBJ1-6,17,TRBD1,TRBV20-1,many,CSARDRGQILLNSPLHF,TGCAGTGCTAGAGATCGGGGACAGATTCTTCTTAATTCACCCCTCCACTTT
TRBJ2-5,11,-,TRBV10-3,-,CATGTQETQYF,TGTGCCACCGGGACACAAGAGACCCAGTACTTC
TRBJ2-5,15,-,TRBV6-1,many,CASRASQGQQETQYF,TGTGCCAGCAGGGCCTCCCAGGGGCAACAAGAGACCCAGTACTTC
TRBJ1-5,16,-,TRBV6-1,few,CASSEVQGVGNQPQHF,TGTGCCAGCAGTGAGGTTCAGGGAGTGGGCAATCAGCCCCAGCATTTT
TRBJ2-1,13,-,TRBV11-2,-,CASSSDSNNEQFF,TGTGCCAGCAGCTCGGACTCTAACAATGAGCAGTTCTTC
TRBJ1-2,14,-,TRBV20-1,few,CSARIPGGPYGYTF,TGCAGTGCTAGAATCCCCGGCGGGCCCTATGGCTACACCTTC
TRBJ2-3,15,-,TRBV20-1,few,CSARDSGQGADTQYF,TGCAGTGCTAGAGATAGCGGGCAGGGGGCAGATACGCAGTATTTT
TRBJ2-3,15,-,TRBV4-1,-,CASSLWAAGTDTQYF,TGCGCCAGCAGCCTTTGGGCGGCGGGCACAGATACGCAGTATTTT
TRBJ1-2,14,-,TRBV6-6,few,CASSYSGHSYGYTF,TGTGCCAGCAGTTACTCGGGACACTCCTATGGCTACACCTTC
TRBJ1-3,15,-,TRBV7-2,once,CASSTRVVPGNTIYF,TGTGCCAGCAGCACCCGGGTCGTCCCTGGAAACACCATATATTTT
TRBJ1-5,14,TRBD1,TRBV7-2,many,CASSLQGAGQPQHF,TGTGCCAGCAGCTTACAGGGGGCGGGGCAGCCCCAGCATTTT
TRBJ1-1,13,-,TRBV7-3,few,CASTRALNTEAFF,TGTGCCAGCACCAGGGCCCTCAACACTGAAGCTTTCTTT
TRBJ2-1,18,-,TRBV5-5,-,CASAITGRGPSSYNEQFF,TGTGCCAGCGCAATCACAGGGCGGGGGCCGAGCTCCTACAATGAGCAGTTCTTC
TRBJ1-2,14,TRBD1,TRBV7-3,-,CASSSNRQGDGYTF,TGTGCCAGCAGCTCCAACCGACAGGGGGATGGCTACACCTTC
TRBJ2-4,15,-,TRBV6-1,many,CASSKPGAAKNIQYF,TGTGCCAGCAGTAAGCCGGGGGCGGCCAAAAACATTCAGTACTTC
TRBJ2-5,10,-,TRBV20-1,many,CSAPKETQYF,TGCAGTGCACCAAAGGAGACCCAGTACTTC
TRBJ2-3,14,-,TRBV24-1,-,CATSRDPSTDTQYF,TGTGCCACCAGCCGGGACCCTAGCACAGATACGCAGTATTTT
TRBJ1-1,15,-,TRBV19,few,CASTNREALNTEAFF,TGTGCCAGCACTAATAGAGAGGCGTTGAACACTGAAGCTTTCTTT